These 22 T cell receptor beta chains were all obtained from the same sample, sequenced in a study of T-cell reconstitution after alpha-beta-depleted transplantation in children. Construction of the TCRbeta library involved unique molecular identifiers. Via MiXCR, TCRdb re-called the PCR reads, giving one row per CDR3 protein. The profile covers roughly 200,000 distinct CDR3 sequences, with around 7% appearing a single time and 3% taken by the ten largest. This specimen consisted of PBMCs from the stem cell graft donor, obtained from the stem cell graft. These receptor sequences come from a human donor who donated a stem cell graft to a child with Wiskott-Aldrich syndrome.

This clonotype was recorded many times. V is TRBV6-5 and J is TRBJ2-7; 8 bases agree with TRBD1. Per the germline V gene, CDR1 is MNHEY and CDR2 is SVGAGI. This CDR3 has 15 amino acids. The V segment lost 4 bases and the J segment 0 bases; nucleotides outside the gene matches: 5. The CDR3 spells CASSSRDRTSYEQYF. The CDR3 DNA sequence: TGTGCCAGCAGTTCTCGGGACAGGACCTCCTACGAGCAGTACTTC.

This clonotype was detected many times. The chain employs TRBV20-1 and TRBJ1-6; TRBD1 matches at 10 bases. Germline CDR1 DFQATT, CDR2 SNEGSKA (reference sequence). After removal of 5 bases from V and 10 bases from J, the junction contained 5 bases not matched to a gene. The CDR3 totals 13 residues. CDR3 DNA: TGCAGTGCTCGACAGGGGGCCAGATCACCCCTCCACTTT. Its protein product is CSARQGARSPLHF.

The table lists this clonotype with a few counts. CDR3 loop: CASSLPGRDYGYTF. DNA for the CDR3: TGTGCCAGCAGCCTCCCGGGGCGCGACTATGGCTACACCTTC. V and J are TRBV3-1 and TRBJ1-2; weak D call: TRBD1 (5 bases). Trimming shortened V by 4 bases and J by 3 bases, and 12 bases separated the two germline ends. This CDR3 contains 14 residues. Germline CDR1 is LGHDT and CDR2 is YNNKEL (reference sequence).

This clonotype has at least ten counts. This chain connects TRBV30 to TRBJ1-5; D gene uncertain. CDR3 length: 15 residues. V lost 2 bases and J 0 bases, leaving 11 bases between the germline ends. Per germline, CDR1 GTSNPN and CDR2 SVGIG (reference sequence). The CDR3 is CAWSFGRTSNQPQHF. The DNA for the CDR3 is TGTGCCTGGAGTTTCGGACGGACTAGCAATCAGCCCCAGCATTTT.

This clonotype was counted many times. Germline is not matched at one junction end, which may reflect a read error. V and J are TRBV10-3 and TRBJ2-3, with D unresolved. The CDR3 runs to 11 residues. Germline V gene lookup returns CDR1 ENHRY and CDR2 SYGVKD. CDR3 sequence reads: CAISQSDTQYF. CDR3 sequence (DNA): TGTGCCATCAGTCAGTCAGATACGCAGTATTTT.

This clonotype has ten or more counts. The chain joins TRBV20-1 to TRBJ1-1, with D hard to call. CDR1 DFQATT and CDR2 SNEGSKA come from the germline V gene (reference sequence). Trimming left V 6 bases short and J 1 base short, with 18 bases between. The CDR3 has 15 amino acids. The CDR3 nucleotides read TGCAGTGCCTCAAACCTGGGTCGGGGGAACACTGAAGCTTTCTTT. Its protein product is CSASNLGRGNTEAFF.

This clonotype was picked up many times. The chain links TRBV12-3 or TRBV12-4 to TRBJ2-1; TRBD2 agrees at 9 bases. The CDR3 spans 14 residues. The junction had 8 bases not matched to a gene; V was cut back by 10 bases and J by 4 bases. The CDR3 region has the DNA TGTGCCACCCTAGCGGGATCTAGGTACAATGAGCAGTTCTTC. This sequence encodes CATLAGSRYNEQFF.

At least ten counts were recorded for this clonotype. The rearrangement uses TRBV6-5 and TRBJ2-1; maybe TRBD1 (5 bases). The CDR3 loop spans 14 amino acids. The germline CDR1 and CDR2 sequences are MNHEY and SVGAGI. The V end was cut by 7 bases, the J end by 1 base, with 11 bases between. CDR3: CASTNAGSYNEQFF. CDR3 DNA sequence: TGTGCCAGCACTAACGCAGGGTCCTACAATGAGCAGTTCTTC.

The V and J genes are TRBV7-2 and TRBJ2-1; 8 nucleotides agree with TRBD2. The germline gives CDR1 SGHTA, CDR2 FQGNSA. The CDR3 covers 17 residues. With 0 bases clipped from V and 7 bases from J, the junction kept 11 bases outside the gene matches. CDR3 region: CASSLARGAYDHNEQFF. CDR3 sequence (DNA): TGTGCCAGCAGCTTAGCGCGGGGGGCCTACGATCATAATGAGCAGTTCTTC.

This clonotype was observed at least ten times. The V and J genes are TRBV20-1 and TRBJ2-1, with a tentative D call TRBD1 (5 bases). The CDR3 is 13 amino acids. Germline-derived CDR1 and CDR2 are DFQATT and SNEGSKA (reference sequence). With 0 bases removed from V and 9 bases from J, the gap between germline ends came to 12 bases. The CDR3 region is CSARDRQNAEQFF. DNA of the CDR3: TGCAGTGCTAGAGACCGACAGAACGCTGAGCAGTTCTTC.

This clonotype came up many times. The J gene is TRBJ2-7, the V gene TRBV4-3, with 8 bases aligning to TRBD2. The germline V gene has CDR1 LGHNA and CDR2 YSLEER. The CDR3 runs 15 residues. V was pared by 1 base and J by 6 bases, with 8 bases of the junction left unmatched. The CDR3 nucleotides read TGCGCCAGCAGCCAAGTAGCAGCGGGAGCTCTCGAGCAGTACTTC. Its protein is CASSQVAAGALEQYF.

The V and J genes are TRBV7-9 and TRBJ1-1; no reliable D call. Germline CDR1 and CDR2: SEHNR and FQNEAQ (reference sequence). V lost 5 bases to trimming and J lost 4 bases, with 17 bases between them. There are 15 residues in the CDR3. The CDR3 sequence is CASSTYSAGSTEAFF. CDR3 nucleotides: TGTGCCAGCAGCACCTACTCGGCCGGCAGCACTGAAGCTTTCTTT.

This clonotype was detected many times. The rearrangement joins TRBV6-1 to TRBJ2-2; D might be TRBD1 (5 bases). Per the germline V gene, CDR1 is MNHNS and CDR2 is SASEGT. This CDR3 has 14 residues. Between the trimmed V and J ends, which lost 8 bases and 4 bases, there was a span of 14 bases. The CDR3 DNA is TGTGCCAGCGGAACTTTTAGGGGCACCGGGGAGCTGTTTTTT. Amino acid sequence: CASGTFRGTGELFF.

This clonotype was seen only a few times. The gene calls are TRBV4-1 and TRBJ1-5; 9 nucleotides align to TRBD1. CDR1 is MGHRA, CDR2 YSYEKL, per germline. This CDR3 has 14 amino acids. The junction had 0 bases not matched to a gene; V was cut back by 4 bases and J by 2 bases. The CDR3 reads CASSRTGGNQPQHF. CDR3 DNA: TGCGCCAGCAGCCGGACAGGGGGCAATCAGCCCCAGCATTTT.

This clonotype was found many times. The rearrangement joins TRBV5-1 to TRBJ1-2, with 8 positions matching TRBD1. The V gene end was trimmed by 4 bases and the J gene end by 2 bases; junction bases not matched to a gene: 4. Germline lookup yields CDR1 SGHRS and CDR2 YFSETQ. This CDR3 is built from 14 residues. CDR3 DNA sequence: TGCGCCAGCAGCCTGGACAGGGCCAACTATGGCTACACCTTC. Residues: CASSLDRANYGYTF.

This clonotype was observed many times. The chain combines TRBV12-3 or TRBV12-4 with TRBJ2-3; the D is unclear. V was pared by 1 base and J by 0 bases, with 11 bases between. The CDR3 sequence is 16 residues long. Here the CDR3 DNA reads TGTGCCAGCAGTTTAGGGAGTTCTTATAGCACAGATACGCAGTATTTT. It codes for CASSLGSSYSTDTQYF.

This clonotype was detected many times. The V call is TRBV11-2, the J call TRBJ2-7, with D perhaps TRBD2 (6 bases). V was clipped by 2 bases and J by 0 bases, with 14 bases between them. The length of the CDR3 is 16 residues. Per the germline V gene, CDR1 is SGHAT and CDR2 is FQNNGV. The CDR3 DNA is TGTGCCAGCAGCTTAAACCGCGGGGACGGCTCCTACGAGCAGTACTTC. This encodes CASSLNRGDGSYEQYF.

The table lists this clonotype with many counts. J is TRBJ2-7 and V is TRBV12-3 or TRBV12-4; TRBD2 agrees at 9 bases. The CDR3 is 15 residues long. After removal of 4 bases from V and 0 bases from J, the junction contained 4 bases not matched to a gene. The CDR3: CASSWAGGISYEQYF. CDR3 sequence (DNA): TGTGCCAGCAGTTGGGCGGGAGGGATCTCCTACGAGCAGTACTTC.

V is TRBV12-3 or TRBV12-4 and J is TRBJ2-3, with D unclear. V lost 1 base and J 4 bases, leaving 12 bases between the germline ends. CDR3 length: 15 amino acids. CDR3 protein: CASSLEGWLADTQYF. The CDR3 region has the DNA TGTGCCAGCAGTTTAGAAGGGTGGCTAGCAGATACGCAGTATTTT.

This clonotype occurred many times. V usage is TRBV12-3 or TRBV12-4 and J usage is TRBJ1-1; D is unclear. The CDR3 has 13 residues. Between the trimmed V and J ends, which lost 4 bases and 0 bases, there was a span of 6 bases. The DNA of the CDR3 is TGTGCCAGCAGTTGGGGTCTGAACACTGAAGCTTTCTTT. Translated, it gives CASSWGLNTEAFF.

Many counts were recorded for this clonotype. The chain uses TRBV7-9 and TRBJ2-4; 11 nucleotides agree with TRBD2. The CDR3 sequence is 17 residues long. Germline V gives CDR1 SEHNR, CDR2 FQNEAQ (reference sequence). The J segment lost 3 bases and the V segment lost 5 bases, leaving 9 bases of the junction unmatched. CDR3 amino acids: CASSLQRLAGSKNIQYF. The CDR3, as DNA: TGTGCCAGCAGCCTACAGAGACTAGCGGGAAGCAAAAACATTCAGTACTTC.

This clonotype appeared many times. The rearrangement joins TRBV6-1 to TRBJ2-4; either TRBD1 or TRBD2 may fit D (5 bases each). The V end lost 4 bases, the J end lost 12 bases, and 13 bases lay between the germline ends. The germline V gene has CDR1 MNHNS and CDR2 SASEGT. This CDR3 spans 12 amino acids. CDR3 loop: CASSAPGTDQYF. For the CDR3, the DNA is TGTGCCAGCAGTGCACCAGGGACCGATCAGTACTTC.